This entry lists 12 T cell receptor beta chains sequenced from one sample in a study of Ad26.COV2.S vaccination and SARS-CoV-2 variants. Treatment denoted: roughly 20 received Ad26.COV2.S at low or high dose, single or two shots; several received placebo; per-sample allocation not given. Day 63 following the first vaccine or placebo injection was when the samples were taken. Clones were sequenced by immunoSEQ multiplex PCR, and TCRdb holds only the in-frame ones, with some missing. This table holds over 300,000 clones, around four fifths found once. The source material was peripheral blood, sampled in a trial of Ad26.COV2.S vaccine versus placebo. These receptor sequences come from a person aged 18 to 59 who received the Ad26.COV2.S COVID-19 vaccine or a placebo.

V is TRBV7-2 and J is TRBJ2-3; D not resolved. Trimming removed 2 bases at V and 0 bases at J, with 6 bases between. The CDR3 sequence is 14 residues long. Germline CDR1 and CDR2: SGHTA and FQGNSA. The CDR3 loop reads CASSLLLSTDTQYF. CDR3 DNA: TGTGCCAGCAGCTTACTCCTCAGCACAGATACGCAGTATTTT.

The chain employs TRBV7-2 and TRBJ2-1, with 13 bases that match TRBD2. In germline, CDR1 is SGHTA, CDR2 FQGNSA. This CDR3 region has 17 residues. Germline trimming cut 5 bases from V and 7 bases from J; bases unmatched to any gene: 11. CDR3 loop: CASSLMGGTSGVNEQFF. The CDR3 coding sequence is TGTGCCAGCAGCCTCATGGGAGGGACTAGCGGGGTTAATGAGCAGTTCTTC.

J is TRBJ1-1 and V is TRBV19; a weak D match, TRBD1 (5 bases). Germline-derived CDR1 and CDR2 are LNHDA and SQIVND (reference sequence). V was clipped by 1 base and J by 3 bases, with 9 bases between them. The CDR3 is made up of 14 amino acids. The CDR3 is CASSIGRADTEAFF. The CDR3 DNA is TGTGCCAGTAGTATAGGCAGGGCGGACACTGAAGCTTTCTTT.

The chain employs TRBV4-1 and TRBJ2-3, with a weak D call TRBD1 (6 bases). Germline lookup yields CDR1 MGHRA and CDR2 YSYEKL. V was shortened by 4 bases and J by 3 bases, with 11 bases between the two germline ends. The CDR3 spans 14 residues. The CDR3 coding sequence is TGCGCCAGCAGCCCCGTCAGGGGAACAGATACGCAGTATTTT. Translating it yields CASSPVRGTDTQYF.

The J gene is TRBJ2-1, the V gene TRBV11-3; 7 bases agree with TRBD1. The CDR3 extends over 15 amino acids. Germline assignment: CDR1 SGHNT and CDR2 YENEEA. The V gene end was trimmed by 7 bases and the J gene end by 6 bases; junction bases not matched to a gene: 12. CDR3 DNA sequence: TGTGCCAGCACCCAGAGACAGGGTATAGGCAATGAGCAGTTCTTC. Its translation: CASTQRQGIGNEQFF.

The chain couples TRBV28 to TRBJ1-2; tentative D call: TRBD1 (5 bases). The CDR3 loop spans 17 amino acids. The V and J ends lost 8 bases and 3 bases respectively, with 25 bases between them. CDR1 and CDR2 (germline): MDHEN, SYDVKM. In DNA form, the CDR3 reads TGTGCCAGCCCGATGGGGACCGGGGGTACAAGTTACTATGGCTACACCTTC. It is translated as CASPMGTGGTSYYGYTF.

The J gene is TRBJ1-4, the V gene TRBV6-5; 7 bases map to TRBD1. CDR3 length: 15 amino acids. J lost 7 bases, V lost 2 bases, and 7 bases had no gene match. Germline CDR1 MNHEY, CDR2 SVGAGI. CDR3 coding DNA: TGTGCCAGCAGTTACGCCGGGACAGAGTTTGAAAAACTGTTTTTT. Its protein product is CASSYAGTEFEKLFF.

The gene calls are TRBV10-1 and TRBJ2-2; a possible D gene is TRBD1 (6 bases). Per germline, CDR1 WNHNN and CDR2 SYGVQD (reference sequence). This CDR3 region has 15 residues. Between the trimmed V and J ends, which lost 4 bases and 1 base, there was a span of 10 bases. The CDR3: CASSGRTENTGELFF. CDR3 nucleotide sequence: TGCGCCAGCAGTGGGCGGACAGAGAACACCGGGGAGCTGTTTTTT.

The rearrangement joins TRBV6-2 or TRBV6-3 to TRBJ1-1; TRBD1 agrees at 7 bases. This CDR3 comprises 16 residues. The germline gives CDR1 MNHEY, CDR2 SVGEGT. With 5 bases clipped from V and 6 bases from J, the junction kept 15 bases outside the gene matches. CDR3 in DNA: TGTGCCAGCAGTAATATTCTGAAGACAGGGATGTCTGAAGCTTTCTTT. As protein: CASSNILKTGMSEAFF.

V is TRBV6-6 and J is TRBJ2-5, with TRBD2 matching 9 bases. Per germline, CDR1 MNHNY and CDR2 SVGAGI (reference sequence). The CDR3 is 14 residues long. V dropped 7 bases and J dropped 1; count of bases not matched to a gene: 4. The chain's CDR3 is CASTPSGTQETQYF. The CDR3 region has the DNA TGTGCCAGCACCCCTAGCGGGACCCAAGAGACCCAGTACTTC.

The rearrangement links TRBV19 to TRBJ2-3; D is possibly TRBD2 (6 bases). CDR1 is LNHDA, CDR2 SQIVND, per germline (reference sequence). The CDR3 has 18 residues. Trimming removed 0 bases at V and 2 bases at J, with 18 bases between. CDR3 protein: CASSIDLYGGSITDTQYF. As DNA, the CDR3 is TGTGCCAGTAGTATAGATCTTTACGGGGGAAGTATCACAGATACGCAGTATTTT.

The CDR3 DNA follows: TGTGCCAGCAAGTCCGGGACAGGGAGGGACGAGCAGTACTTC. Its translation: CASKSGTGRDEQYF. The rearrangement links TRBV7-9 to TRBJ2-7, with TRBD1 matching 9 bases. CDR3 size: 14 residues. CDR1 is SEHNR, CDR2 FQNEAQ, per germline (reference sequence). The V and J ends lost 7 bases and 5 bases, in that order; junction bases with no gene match: 9.